The 14 T cell receptor beta chains below come from one sample, sequenced in a study of T cell clonality in common variable immunodeficiency (dated by TCRdb to between 2014 and 2016). Library preparation employed the immunoSEQ multiplex PCR assay. As stored in TCRdb, this immuneACCESS dataset retains in-frame rearrangements with V and J assigned. A fraction of the clones does not appear; measured against another copy, unresolved V genes explain less than half of the discrepancy, and the remainder lacks a known reason. This sample holds 40,000 to 60,000 clones in total, without any singletons. About 1.7% of the sample lies in the top ten. Input material: peripheral blood mononuclear cells. Receptors were obtained from a person aged 18 to 70 in good health.

This clone was detected ten times or more. The read comes to an end 3 residues before the CDR3 does, leaving the germline J gene to fill in the end. The chain joins TRBV6-1 to TRBJ2-5, with no clear D. Trimming pared 6 bases from V and 5 bases from J, leaving 13 bases between. This CDR3 contains 13 residues. Germline-derived CDR1 and CDR2 are MNHNS and SASEGT. CDR3 region: CASREPFLETQYF. Partial CDR3 DNA: TGTGCCAGCAGAGAACCCTTTTTGGAGACC.

Many counts were recorded for this clone. The sequenced fragment ends 3 residues before the CDR3 boundary, so the rest is inferred from the germline J gene. V gene TRBV13 combines with J gene TRBJ2-6; D is unresolved. In germline, CDR1 is PRHDT, CDR2 FYEKMQ (reference sequence). Trimming left V 3 bases short and J 4 bases short, with 13 bases between. The CDR3 is 16 residues long. The sequenced CDR3 bases are TGTGCCAGCAGCTTCATCACAGACCCGGGGGCCAACGTC. It encodes CASSFITDPGANV. The complete CDR3 sequence is CASSFITDPGANVLTF.

This clone was observed many times. With the read ending 3 residues before the CDR3 end, the germline J gene is used to fill in that end. The chain uses TRBV5-6 and TRBJ2-7; no clear D gene. From germline, CDR1 is SGHDT and CDR2 YYEEEE. The CDR3 runs to 12 residues. Trimming left V 3 bases short and J 2 bases short, with 6 bases between. Partial CDR3 DNA: TGTGCCAGCAGCTCCCCGGCCTACGAG. It is translated as CASSSPAYE. The full CDR3 is CASSSPAYEQYF. The full variable domain, in which reference TRBV5-6 and TRBJ2-7 provide the parts outside the CDR3, is DAGVTQSPTHLIKTRGQQVTLRCSPKSGHDTVSWYQQALGQGPQFIFQYYEEEERQRGNFPDRFSGHQFPNYSSELNVNALLLGDSALYLCASSSPAYEQYFGPGTRLTVT.

This clone was detected many times. The read comes to an end 3 residues before the CDR3 does, leaving the germline J gene to fill in the end. J is TRBJ2-5 and V is TRBV4-2; 9 bases are shared with TRBD2. This CDR3 region has 16 residues. Per the germline V gene, CDR1 is LGHNA and CDR2 is YNFKEQ. V was pared by 3 bases and J by 3 bases, with 8 bases of the junction left unmatched. The covered CDR3 bases are TGTGCCAGCAGCCACCTGACTAAGCGGGGGGAAGAGACC. The encoded protein is CASSHLTKRGEET. The complete CDR3 protein is CASSHLTKRGEETQYF.

The sample holds many counts of this clone. The sequenced fragment ends 3 residues before the CDR3 boundary, so the rest is inferred from the germline J gene. The V call is TRBV27, the J call TRBJ2-2; perhaps TRBD2 as D (6 bases). The germline V gene has CDR1 MNHEY and CDR2 SMNVEV (reference sequence). This CDR3 comprises 16 residues. V lost 5 bases and J lost 1, with 14 bases in between. The part of the CDR3 DNA that was read is TGTGCCAGCAGTCCTCGGGGACTTTGGAACACCGGGGAG. Translation: CASSPRGLWNTGE. The entire CDR3 protein reads CASSPRGLWNTGELFF.

This clone was observed at least ten times. A junction end diverges from the germline sequence, so it may reflect a read error. The CDR3 end falls 3 residues outside the read, so it is completed with the germline J gene. This chain connects TRBV7-7 to TRBJ1-5; no clear D. Germline V gene data show CDR1 as SSHAT and CDR2 as FNYEAQ (reference sequence). CDR3 length: 13 residues. The CDR3 spells CASSLGLGQPQHF. The DNA read from the CDR3 is TGTGCTAGCAGCTTAGGGCTAGGTCAGCCC.

This clone was counted many times. From the germline J gene comes the end of the CDR3, since the read stops 3 residues before it. The chain carries TRBV30 and TRBJ1-2, with 7 positions matching TRBD1. Germline V gene sequence: CDR1 GTSNPN, CDR2 SVGIG (reference sequence). V lost 3 bases to trimming and J lost 7 bases; unmatched junction nucleotides: 2. The CDR3 runs 11 residues. CDR3 DNA (partial): TGTGCCTGGAGAGACAGGGCTGGC. It codes for CAWRDRAG. The full CDR3 reads CAWRDRAGYTF.

Ten or more counts support this clone. Read sequence stops 3 residues before the CDR3 end, and the germline J gene provides the missing end. This rearrangement joins TRBV4-2 to TRBJ1-4; 10 bases are a match to TRBD1. In germline, CDR1 is LGHNA, CDR2 YNFKEQ. The CDR3 is made up of 16 amino acids. J lost 6 bases, V lost 0 bases, and 4 bases had no gene match. The CDR3 spells CASSQDKGTGDEKLFF. Partial CDR3 DNA: TGTGCCAGCAGCCAAGATAAGGGGACAGGGGATGAAAAA.

This clone showed up just a few times. The read gets to within 3 residues of the CDR3 end, and the germline J gene fills in the rest. This chain uses TRBV7-9 with TRBJ2-4; 12 bases agree with TRBD1. Germline lookup yields CDR1 SEHNR and CDR2 FQNEAQ (reference sequence). The CDR3 consists of 15 residues. The CDR3: CASSVRDRGPSGQYF. CDR3 DNA, as far as it was read: TGTGCCAGCAGCGTCCGGGACAGGGGGCCCAGCGGT.

Ten or more counts support this clone. The read ends 3 residues before the CDR3 terminus; that terminus is restored from the germline J gene. This chain links TRBV7-2 with TRBJ2-7; 9 nucleotides line up with TRBD2. The ends lost 7 bases at V and 6 bases at J; junction bases unmatched: 10. This CDR3 spans 14 amino acids. Germline V gene sequence: CDR1 SGHTA, CDR2 FQGNSA. The sequenced part of the CDR3 DNA is TGTGCCAGCAACGAAGCGGGAGGAGGGTCCGAG. Translating gives CASNEAGGGSE. The full-length CDR3 reads as CASNEAGGGSEQYF.

The sample holds many counts of this clone. The sequenced fragment ends 3 residues before the CDR3 boundary, so the rest is inferred from the germline J gene. The rearrangement joins TRBV30 to TRBJ2-2; D is ambiguous. Looked up from germline, CDR1 is GTSNPN and CDR2 is SVGIG (reference sequence). V was shortened by 2 bases and J by 6 bases, with 10 bases between the two germline ends. The CDR3 extends over 13 amino acids. CDR3 residues: CAWSSLLAGELFF. The CDR3 DNA, read in part, is TGTGCCTGGAGTAGTCTGTTAGCCGGGGAG.

This clone was detected many times. The CDR3 goes on 3 residues after the read ends, and that part is filled in from the germline J gene. V usage is TRBV7-6 and J usage is TRBJ2-7; D may be TRBD1 (6 bases). This CDR3 has 15 amino acids. The V and J ends lost 3 bases and 4 bases respectively, with 16 bases between them. The germline CDR1 and CDR2 sequences are SGHVS and FNYEAQ. The covered CDR3 bases are TGTGCCAGCAGCTTTCGGCCCGGGACAATTTACGAG. Residues: CASSFRPGTIYE. The entire CDR3 protein is CASSFRPGTIYEQYF.

This clone has at least ten counts. The CDR3 end lies 3 residues beyond the end of the read and is filled in from the germline J gene. V and J are TRBV5-5 and TRBJ1-5; 10 bases agree with TRBD1. Germline lookup yields CDR1 SGHKS and CDR2 YYEKEE (reference sequence). CDR3 size: 14 residues. V was pared by 4 bases and J by 7 bases, with 5 bases of the junction left unmatched. The CDR3 sequence is CASSLGQGEQPQHF. CDR3 DNA (partial): TGTGCCAGCAGCCTAGGACAGGGGGAACAGCCC.

This clone was counted ten times or more. The CDR3 end lies 3 residues beyond the end of the read and is filled in from the germline J gene. J is TRBJ2-1 and V is TRBV30; 8 bases map to TRBD2. The CDR3 covers 14 residues. Germline V gives CDR1 GTSNPN, CDR2 SVGIG (reference sequence). The J segment lost 9 bases and the V segment lost 3 bases, leaving 10 bases of the junction unmatched. The sequenced CDR3 bases are TGTGCCTGGAGGTCCTGGACTAGCACCCCTGAG. Its protein is CAWRSWTSTPE. From start to end, the CDR3 is CAWRSWTSTPEQFF.